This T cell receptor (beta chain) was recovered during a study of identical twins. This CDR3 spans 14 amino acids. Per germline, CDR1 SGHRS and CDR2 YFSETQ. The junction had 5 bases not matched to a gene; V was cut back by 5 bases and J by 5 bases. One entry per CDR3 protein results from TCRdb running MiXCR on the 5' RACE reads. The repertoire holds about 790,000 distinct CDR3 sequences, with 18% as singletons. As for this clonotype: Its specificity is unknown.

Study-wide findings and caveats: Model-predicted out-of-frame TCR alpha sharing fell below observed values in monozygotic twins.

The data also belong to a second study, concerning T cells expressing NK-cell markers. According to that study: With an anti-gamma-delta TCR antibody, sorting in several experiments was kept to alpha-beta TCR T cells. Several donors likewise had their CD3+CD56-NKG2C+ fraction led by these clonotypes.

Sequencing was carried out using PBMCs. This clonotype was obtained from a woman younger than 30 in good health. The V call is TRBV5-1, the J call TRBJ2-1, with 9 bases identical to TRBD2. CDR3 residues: CASRLSGGNNEQFF. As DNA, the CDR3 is TGCGCCAGCAGATTGAGCGGGGGGAACAATGAGCAGTTCTTC.